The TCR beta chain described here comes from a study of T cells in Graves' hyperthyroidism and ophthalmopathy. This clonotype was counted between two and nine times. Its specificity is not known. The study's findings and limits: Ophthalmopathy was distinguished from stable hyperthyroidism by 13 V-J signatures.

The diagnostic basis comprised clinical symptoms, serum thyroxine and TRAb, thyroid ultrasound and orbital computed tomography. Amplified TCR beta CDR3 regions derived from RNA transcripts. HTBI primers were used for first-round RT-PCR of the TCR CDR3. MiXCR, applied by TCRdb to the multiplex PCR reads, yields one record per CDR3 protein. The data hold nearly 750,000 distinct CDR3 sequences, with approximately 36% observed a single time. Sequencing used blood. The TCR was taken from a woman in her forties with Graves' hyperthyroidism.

The CDR3 spells CANDKFTGRGSSYNSPLHF. The CDR3 region has the DNA TGTGCGAACGATAAATTTACAGGGAGGGGAAGCTCCTATAATTCACCCCTCCACTTT. This chain links TRBV7-9 with TRBJ1-6; D perhaps matches TRBD1 (6 bases). The CDR3 length is 19 residues. Germline lookup yields CDR1 SEHNR and CDR2 FQNEAQ (reference sequence). The full variable domain, rest sourced from reference TRBV7-9 and TRBJ1-6, is DTGVSQNPRHKITKRGQNVTFRCDPISEHNRLYWYRQTLGQGPEFLTYFQNEAQLEKSRLLSDRFSAERPKGSFSTLEIQRTEQGDSAMYLCANDKFTGRGSSYNSPLHFGNGTRLTVT.